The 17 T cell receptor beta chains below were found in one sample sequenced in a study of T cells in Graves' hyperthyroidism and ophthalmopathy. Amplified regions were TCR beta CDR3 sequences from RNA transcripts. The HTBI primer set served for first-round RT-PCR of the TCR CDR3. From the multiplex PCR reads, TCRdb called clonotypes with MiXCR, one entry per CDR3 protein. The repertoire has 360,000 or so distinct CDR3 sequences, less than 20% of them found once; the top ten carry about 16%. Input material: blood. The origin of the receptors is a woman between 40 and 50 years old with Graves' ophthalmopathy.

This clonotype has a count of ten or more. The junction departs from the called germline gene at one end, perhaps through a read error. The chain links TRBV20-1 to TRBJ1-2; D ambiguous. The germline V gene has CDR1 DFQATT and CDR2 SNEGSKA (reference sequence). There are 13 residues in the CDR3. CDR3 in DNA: TGCAGTGCGAGAGAACTCCGGCACGGAGGCTACACCTTC. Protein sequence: CSARELRHGGYTF.

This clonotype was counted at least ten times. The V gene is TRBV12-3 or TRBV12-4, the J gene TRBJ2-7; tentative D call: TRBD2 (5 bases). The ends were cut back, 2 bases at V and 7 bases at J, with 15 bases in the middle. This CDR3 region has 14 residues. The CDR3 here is CASSLSSREREQYF. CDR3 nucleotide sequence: TGTGCCAGCAGTTTATCTTCGAGGGAGAGAGAGCAGTACTTC.

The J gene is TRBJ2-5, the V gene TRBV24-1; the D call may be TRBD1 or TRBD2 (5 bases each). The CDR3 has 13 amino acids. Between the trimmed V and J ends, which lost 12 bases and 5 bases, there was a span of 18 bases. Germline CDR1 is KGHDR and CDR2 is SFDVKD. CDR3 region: CAVGSGLGETQYF. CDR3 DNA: TGTGCCGTCGGTTCGGGGCTCGGGGAGACCCAGTACTTC.

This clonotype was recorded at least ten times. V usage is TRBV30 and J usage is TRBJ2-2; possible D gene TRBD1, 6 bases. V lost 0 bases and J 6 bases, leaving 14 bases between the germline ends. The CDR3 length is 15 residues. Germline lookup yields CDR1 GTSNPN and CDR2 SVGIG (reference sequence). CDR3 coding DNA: TGTGCCTGGAGTGTACTTCCCAGGGGACCCGGGGAGCTGTTTTTT. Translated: CAWSVLPRGPGELFF.

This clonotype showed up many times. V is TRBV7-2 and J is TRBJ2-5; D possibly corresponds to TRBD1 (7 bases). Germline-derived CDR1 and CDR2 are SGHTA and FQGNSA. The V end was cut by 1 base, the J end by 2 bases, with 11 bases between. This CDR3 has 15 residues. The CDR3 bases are TGTGCCAGCAGCTTAGGCGGGACAGAACAAGAGACCCAGTACTTC. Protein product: CASSLGGTEQETQYF.

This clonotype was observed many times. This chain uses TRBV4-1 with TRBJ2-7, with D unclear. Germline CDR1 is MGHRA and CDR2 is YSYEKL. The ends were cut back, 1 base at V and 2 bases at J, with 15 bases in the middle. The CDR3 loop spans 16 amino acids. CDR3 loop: CASSQVVALSPYEQYF. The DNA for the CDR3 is TGCGCCAGCAGCCAAGTGGTGGCTCTGAGTCCCTACGAGCAGTACTTC.

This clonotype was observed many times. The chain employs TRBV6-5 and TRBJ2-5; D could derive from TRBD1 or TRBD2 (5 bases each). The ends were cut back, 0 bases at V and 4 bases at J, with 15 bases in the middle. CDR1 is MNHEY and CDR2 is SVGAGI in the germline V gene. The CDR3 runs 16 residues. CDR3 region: CASSYSSGGPRETQYF. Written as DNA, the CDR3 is TGTGCCAGCAGTTACTCGAGTGGGGGACCGAGAGAGACCCAGTACTTC.

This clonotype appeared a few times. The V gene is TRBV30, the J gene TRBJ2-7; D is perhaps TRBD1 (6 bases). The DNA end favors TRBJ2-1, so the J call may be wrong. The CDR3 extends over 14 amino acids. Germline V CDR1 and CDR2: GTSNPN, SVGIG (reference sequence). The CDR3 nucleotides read TGTGCCTGGAGTGAAGCGTCAACAGGGAACGAGCAGTTCTTC. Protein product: CAWSEASTGNEQFF.

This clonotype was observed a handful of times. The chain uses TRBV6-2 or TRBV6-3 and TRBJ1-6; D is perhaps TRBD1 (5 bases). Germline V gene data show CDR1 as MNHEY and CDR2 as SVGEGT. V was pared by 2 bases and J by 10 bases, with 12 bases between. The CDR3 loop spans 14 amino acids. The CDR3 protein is CASSYDRGRSPLHF. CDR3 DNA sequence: TGTGCCAGCAGTTACGACCGGGGACGGTCACCCCTCCACTTT.

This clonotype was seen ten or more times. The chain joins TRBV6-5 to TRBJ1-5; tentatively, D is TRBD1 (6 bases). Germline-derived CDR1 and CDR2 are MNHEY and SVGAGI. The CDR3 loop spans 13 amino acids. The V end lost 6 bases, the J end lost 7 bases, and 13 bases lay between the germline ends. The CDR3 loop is CASRSRGDQPQHF. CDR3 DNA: TGTGCCAGCAGAAGCAGGGGTGACCAGCCCCAGCATTTT.

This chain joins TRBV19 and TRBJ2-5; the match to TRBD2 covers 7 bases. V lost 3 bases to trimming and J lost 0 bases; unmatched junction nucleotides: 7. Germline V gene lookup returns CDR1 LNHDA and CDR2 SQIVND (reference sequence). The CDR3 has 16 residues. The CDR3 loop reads CASSIGGSTDQETQYF. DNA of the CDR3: TGTGCCAGTAGTATCGGCGGGAGTACGGACCAAGAGACCCAGTACTTC.

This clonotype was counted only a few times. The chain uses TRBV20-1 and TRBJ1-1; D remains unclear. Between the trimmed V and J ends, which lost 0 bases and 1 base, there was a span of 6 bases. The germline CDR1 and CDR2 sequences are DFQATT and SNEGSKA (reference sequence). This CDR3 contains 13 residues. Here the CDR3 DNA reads TGCAGTGCTAGAGACGGGAGGAACACTGAAGCTTTCTTT. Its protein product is CSARDGRNTEAFF.

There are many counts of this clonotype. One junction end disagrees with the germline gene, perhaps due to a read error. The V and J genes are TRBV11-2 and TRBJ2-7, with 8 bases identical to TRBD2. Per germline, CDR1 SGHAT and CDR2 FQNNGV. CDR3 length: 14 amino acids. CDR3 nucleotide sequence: TGTGCCAGCAGTTTAGGACTAGCTGCCTACGAGCAGTACTTC. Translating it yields CASSLGLAAYEQYF.

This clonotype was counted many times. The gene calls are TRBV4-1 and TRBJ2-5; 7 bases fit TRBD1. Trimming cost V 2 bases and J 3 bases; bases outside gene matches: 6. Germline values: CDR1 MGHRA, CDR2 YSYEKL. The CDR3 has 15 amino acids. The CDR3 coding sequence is TGCGCCAGCAGCCAACCAGACAGGGAAAAAGAGACCCAGTACTTC. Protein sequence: CASSQPDREKETQYF.

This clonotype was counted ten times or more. CDR3 coding DNA: TGCAGTGCTGGACAGCCTACTAGCGGGAGGGAGGAGACCCAGTACTTC. Encoded protein: CSAGQPTSGREETQYF. The chain carries TRBV20-1 and TRBJ2-5, with TRBD2 matching 13 bases. There are 16 residues in the CDR3. J gave up 5 bases and V 5 bases, and 11 bases lay outside the gene matches. Germline CDR1 and CDR2: DFQATT and SNEGSKA (reference sequence).

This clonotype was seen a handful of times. The CDR3 sequence is CAIMAPPGELFF. The CDR3 DNA follows: TGTGCCATCATGGCCCCCCCCGGGGAGCTGTTTTTT. The chain combines TRBV10-3 with TRBJ2-2; D is ambiguous. Trimming removed 7 bases at V and 6 bases at J, with 9 bases between. This CDR3 spans 12 amino acids. Germline values: CDR1 ENHRY, CDR2 SYGVKD.

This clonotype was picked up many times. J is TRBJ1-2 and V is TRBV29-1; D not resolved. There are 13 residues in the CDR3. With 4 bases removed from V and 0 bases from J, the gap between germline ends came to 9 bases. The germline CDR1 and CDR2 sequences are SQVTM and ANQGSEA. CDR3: CSVADEPNYGYTF. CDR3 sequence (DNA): TGCAGCGTTGCAGATGAACCTAACTATGGCTACACCTTC.